This T cell receptor (beta chain) was identified in a study of blood T cell repertoires in COVID-19. Study-wide context: From T cells, B-cell-depleted T cells, or PBMCs came the material, which was cDNA or gDNA.

The V end was cut by 4 bases, the J end by 0 bases, with 15 bases between. Per the germline V gene, CDR1 is SNHLY and CDR2 is FYNNEI. This CDR3 is 16 amino acids long. In terms of age and location, participants ranged from roughly 18 to 95 years and lived in about two dozen US areas. Self-reported history from a screening survey and questionnaire set each donor's cohort. Recovery meant two consecutive negative NP/OP PCR tests, professional clearance, or resolved symptoms. This table comes from immunoSEQ multiplex PCR, and its TCRdb copy is limited to in-frame clones, with some not included. The sample consists of some 190,000 clones, approximately 88% of them appearing once.

The sample comprised PBMCs or T cells enriched from blood (not recorded which). This chain links TRBV2 with TRBJ1-1, with D unresolved. The receptor's source is a woman aged 25 to 39 who had recovered from COVID-19. The CDR3 DNA reads TGTGCCAGCAGTGGGGTGATGGCAGGATTGAACACTGAAGCTTTCTTT. This encodes CASSGVMAGLNTEAFF.